The clone carrying this T cell receptor beta chain was detected ten times or more. This may arise from a read error, as a much more abundant clone is one base away. The authors extracted total RNA from unfractionated whole blood. The V gene's germline CDR1 is DFQATT and CDR2 SNEGSKA (reference sequence). This CDR3 has 14 amino acids. V was clipped by 0 bases and J by 1 base, with 7 bases between them. TCRdb reprocessed the 5' RACE reads with MiXCR, giving one entry per CDR3 protein. The table has about 140,000 distinct CDR3 sequences, 4.1% seen once. This sample was taken from a study of human T cells and chemical hapten exposure.

This TCR came from a female donor in good health. V is TRBV20-1 and J is TRBJ1-5, with D uncertain. The CDR3 region is CSARDSWSNQPQHF. The CDR3 DNA sequence: TGCAGTGCTAGAGATAGTTGGAGCAATCAGCCCCAGCATTTT.